These 32 T cell receptor beta chains were all obtained from the same sample, sequenced in a study of shared clonotypes between healthy human individuals. TCRdb's table, derived via immunoSEQ multiplex PCR, lists solely in-frame clones and lacks some. Seen here are roughly 720,000 clones, 80% to 95% observed once, and the top ten hold 30% to 40%. Sequences were obtained from memory CD8+ T cells from PBMCs. Regarding subset: CD45RO+ cells pooled with CCR7-negative TemRA cells. These TCRs come from a young man in good health. Some clones in this sample may be carry-over from other donors' samples.

The chain links TRBV7-9 to TRBJ1-2, with no clear D. The V end lost 1 base, the J end lost 2 bases, and 11 bases lay between the germline ends. From germline, CDR1 is SEHNR and CDR2 FQNEAQ (reference sequence). This CDR3 contains 15 residues. The chain's CDR3 is CASSLVGSPNYGYTF. CDR3 coding DNA: TGTGCCAGCAGCTTAGTAGGCAGCCCAAACTATGGCTACACCTTC.

Worth noting for this clone: The same CDR3 can be traced to other DNA sequences in this sample. The chain uses TRBV5-4 and TRBJ2-7, with D perhaps matching TRBD2 (5 bases). Germline CDR1 is SGHNT and CDR2 is YYREEE (reference sequence). The V end lost 4 bases, the J end lost 3 bases, and 11 bases lay between the germline ends. The CDR3 has 13 amino acids. CDR3 coding DNA: TGTGCCAGCAGCCTGACGGGGAGCTACGAGCAGTACTTC. Its translation: CASSLTGSYEQYF.

V and J are TRBV5-1 and TRBJ2-1; 9 bases are shared with TRBD1. The germline V gene has CDR1 SGHRS and CDR2 YFSETQ. V gave up 0 bases and J gave up 5 bases; unmatched junction bases: 3. The CDR3 consists of 15 residues. For the CDR3, the DNA is TGCGCCAGCAGCTTGGGGACAGGGGAAAACAATGAGCAGTTCTTC. As protein: CASSLGTGENNEQFF.

The sample holds one count of this clone. The chain has TRBV27 and TRBJ2-7; either TRBD1 or TRBD2 may supply D (5 bases each). This CDR3 is built from 15 residues. The V and J ends lost 5 bases and 6 bases respectively, with 20 bases between them. In germline, CDR1 is MNHEY, CDR2 SMNVEV (reference sequence). Here the CDR3 DNA reads TGTGCCAGCAGTCCCGCAGGGAGAGGGTTACCCGAGCAGTACTTC. Translation gives CASSPAGRGLPEQYF.

The rearrangement links TRBV28 to TRBJ2-5; D uncertain. The CDR3 is made up of 14 amino acids. CDR1 and CDR2 (germline): MDHEN, SYDVKM. The ends were cut back, 0 bases at V and 5 bases at J, with 10 bases in the middle. CDR3 in amino acids: CASSLWSRVETQYF. For the CDR3, the DNA is TGTGCCAGCAGTTTATGGTCTCGCGTCGAGACCCAGTACTTC.

The rearrangement links TRBV10-1 to TRBJ2-1; D is ambiguous. This CDR3 spans 18 amino acids. Germline V CDR1 and CDR2: WNHNN, SYGVQD (reference sequence). With 0 bases removed from V and 2 bases from J, the gap between germline ends came to 17 bases. CDR3 in DNA: TGCGCCAGCAGTGAGTCTTTCGGCGGTTCGGTCCCCTACAATGAGCAGTTCTTC. This translates into CASSESFGGSVPYNEQFF.

This chain links TRBV7-8 with TRBJ2-6; D remains unclear. V was trimmed by 3 bases and J by 0 bases, leaving 3 bases between them. This CDR3 is 14 amino acids long. Germline V lookup: CDR1 SGHVS, CDR2 FQNEAQ. CDR3 nucleotides: TGTGCCAGCAGCTTCACCTCTGGGGCCAACGTCCTGACTTTC. This translates into CASSFTSGANVLTF.

There are a few counts of this clone. Here the CDR3 DNA reads TGTGCCAGCAGTTTAAGGTCGGGGTACCCTGAAGCTTTCTTT. Protein product: CASSLRSGYPEAFF. The rearrangement joins TRBV27 to TRBJ1-1; D gene ambiguous. Trimming pared 2 bases from V and 6 bases from J, leaving 13 bases between. This CDR3 region has 14 residues. Germline CDR1 is MNHEY and CDR2 is SMNVEV (reference sequence).

J is TRBJ1-2 and V is TRBV9; D perhaps matches TRBD1 (6 bases). V shed 3 bases and J shed 8 bases, with 23 bases lying between them. This CDR3 spans 16 amino acids. Germline V gene lookup returns CDR1 SGDLS and CDR2 YYNGEE. CDR3 bases: TGTGCCAGCAGCGATCCTACGGACACCGACCAGGGGGGCTACACCTTC. Translated, it gives CASSDPTDTDQGGYTF.

J is TRBJ2-3 and V is TRBV7-2; tentatively, D is TRBD2 (6 bases). The CDR3 consists of 14 residues. Trimming pared 1 base from V and 4 bases from J, leaving 9 bases between. The V gene's germline CDR1 is SGHTA and CDR2 FQGNSA. Here the CDR3 reads CASSLVGGPDTQYF. The CDR3 DNA is TGTGCCAGCAGCTTAGTTGGAGGGCCAGATACGCAGTATTTT.

V is TRBV5-1 and J is TRBJ2-4, with 10 nucleotides matching TRBD2. The CDR3 has 16 residues. V gave up 4 bases and J gave up 8 bases; unmatched junction bases: 12. In germline, CDR1 is SGHRS, CDR2 YFSETQ. Written as DNA, the CDR3 is TGCGCCAGCAGCCGAGGGACTAGCGAGTGGTTGGACATTCAGTACTTC. Translated, it gives CASSRGTSEWLDIQYF.

V gene TRBV28 combines with J gene TRBJ1-5, with D perhaps matching TRBD1 (6 bases). Trimming left V 0 bases short and J 1 base short, with 10 bases between. Germline CDR1 reads MDHEN; CDR2 reads SYDVKM. This CDR3 spans 16 amino acids. The CDR3 DNA reads as TGTGCCAGCAGTTTATGGGGGGGGGCGAGCAATCAGCCCCAGCATTTT. It translates to CASSLWGGASNQPQHF. The full variable domain, with the rest looked up from reference TRBV28 and TRBJ1-5, is DVKVTQSSRYLVKRTGEKVFLECVQDMDHENMFWYRQDPGLGLRLIYFSYDVKMKEKGDIPEGYSVSREKKERFSLILESASTNQTSMYLCASSLWGGASNQPQHFGDGTRLSIL.

The rearrangement links TRBV5-1 to TRBJ1-2, with D tentatively TRBD1 (6 bases). Germline V lookup: CDR1 SGHRS, CDR2 YFSETQ. The CDR3 consists of 14 residues. V was shortened by 0 bases and J by 8 bases, with 14 bases between the two germline ends. The CDR3 loop is CASSLGQGIDGYTF. The DNA for the CDR3 is TGCGCCAGCAGCTTGGGGCAGGGGATTGACGGCTACACCTTC. Together with reference TRBV5-1 and TRBJ1-2, the CDR3 gives the full variable domain: KAGVTQTPRYLIKTRGQQVTLSCSPISGHRSVSWYQQTPGQGLQFLFEYFSETQRNKGNFPGRFSGRQFSNSRSEMNVSTLELGDSALYLCASSLGQGIDGYTFGSGTRLTVV.

Regarding this clone: The junction does not match germline at one end; this may be a read error. The V call is TRBV6-5, the J call TRBJ1-1; 9 nucleotides line up with TRBD1. The CDR3 contains 12 residues. CDR1 MNHEY and CDR2 SVGAGI come from the germline V gene. CDR3 in DNA: TGTGCCATCAGTTTAGGGACAGGGAAGGCTTTCTTT. This translates into CAISLGTGKAFF.

The genes are TRBV19 and TRBJ2-3, with D uncertain. Trimming pared 5 bases from V and 1 base from J, leaving 7 bases between. Germline V gives CDR1 LNHDA, CDR2 SQIVND (reference sequence). The CDR3 runs to 13 residues. The CDR3 coding sequence is TGTGCCAGTAGTGAGGTGGGCACAGATACGCAGTATTTT. It encodes CASSEVGTDTQYF.

The V and J genes are TRBV13 and TRBJ2-1; 9 bases line up with TRBD2. Germline values: CDR1 PRHDT, CDR2 FYEKMQ (reference sequence). This CDR3 has 15 amino acids. Trimming cost V 0 bases and J 7 bases; bases outside gene matches: 4. CDR3 nucleotides: TGTGCCAGCAGCTTAGGTGGGCTAGCGGGAAATGAGCAGTTCTTC. Its translation is CASSLGGLAGNEQFF.

This chain links TRBV19 with TRBJ2-5; maybe TRBD2 (6 bases). CDR1 is LNHDA, CDR2 SQIVND, per germline (reference sequence). Between the trimmed V and J ends, which lost 3 bases and 0 bases, there was a span of 14 bases. This CDR3 has 16 amino acids. The CDR3 sequence: CASSILGLRDQETQYF. The CDR3 bases are TGTGCCAGTAGTATCTTAGGACTAAGGGACCAAGAGACCCAGTACTTC.

This clone was seen repeatedly, ten times or more. This chain links TRBV27 with TRBJ1-1; D remains unclear. Germline V lookup: CDR1 MNHEY, CDR2 SMNVEV (reference sequence). The CDR3 runs 14 residues. V shed 5 bases and J shed 0 bases, with 10 bases lying between them. In DNA, the CDR3 is TGTGCCAGCAGTCCGTCGGACCTGAACACTGAAGCTTTCTTT. Its translation: CASSPSDLNTEAFF.

This chain uses TRBV27 with TRBJ2-3; possibly TRBD2 for D (6 bases). Germline loops: CDR1 MNHEY, CDR2 SMNVEV (reference sequence). The CDR3 is made up of 15 amino acids. Trimming cost V 3 bases and J 0 bases, with 10 bases left between them. The chain's CDR3 is CASSLAGPSTDTQYF. CDR3 coding DNA: TGTGCCAGCAGTTTGGCGGGACCGAGCACAGATACGCAGTATTTT.

J is TRBJ2-7 and V is TRBV28; 14 nucleotides line up with TRBD2. Per the germline V gene, CDR1 is MDHEN and CDR2 is SYDVKM. The CDR3 is 14 amino acids. V lost 10 bases and J lost 3; bases outside the gene matches: 5. The CDR3 loop reads CATLGLAGVYEQYF. The CDR3 coding sequence is TGTGCCACCTTGGGACTAGCGGGAGTCTACGAGCAGTACTTC.

CDR3 region: CASSAGGSSYEQYF. The CDR3 DNA reads TGTGCCAGCAGTGCCGGAGGAAGCTCCTACGAGCAGTACTTC. The chain has TRBV27 and TRBJ2-7, with D possibly matching TRBD2 (5 bases). The V gene lost 5 bases and the J gene lost 0 bases, with 11 bases spanning the gap. The CDR3 is made up of 14 amino acids. Per germline, CDR1 MNHEY and CDR2 SMNVEV (reference sequence).

The chain carries TRBV28 and TRBJ2-5; 8 nucleotides agree with TRBD1. The closer fit of TRBJ2-7 to the DNA end suggests the J call may be wrong. This CDR3 comprises 13 residues. Germline V gene lookup returns CDR1 MDHEN and CDR2 SYDVKM. CDR3 sequence reads: CGTHRGRSHEQYF. The CDR3 DNA is TGTGGCACCCACAGGGGGAGGTCCCACGAGCAGTACTTC.

The V and J genes are TRBV29-1 and TRBJ2-1, with 9 positions matching TRBD1. V lost 0 bases to trimming and J lost 4 bases; unmatched junction nucleotides: 16. Germline V gene data show CDR1 as SQVTM and CDR2 as ANQGSEA. CDR3 size: 19 residues. The CDR3 DNA follows: TGCAGCGTTGAAGATCTTCGGACAGGGGCGGTCAACCCGTACAATGAGCAGTTCTTC. It specifies CSVEDLRTGAVNPYNEQFF.

As regards this clone: Other DNA sequences in this specimen translate into the identical CDR3. This chain uses TRBV27 with TRBJ2-7; D ambiguous. Germline V CDR1 and CDR2: MNHEY, SMNVEV (reference sequence). The CDR3 has 13 amino acids. V was pared by 3 bases and J by 0 bases, with 6 bases between. CDR3 residues: CASSFGASYEQYF. CDR3 DNA sequence: TGTGCCAGCAGTTTCGGCGCCTCCTACGAGCAGTACTTC.

The chain's CDR3 is CASSLIWGAEGEAFF. The CDR3 DNA reads TGTGCCAGCAGTTTAATCTGGGGGGCTGAGGGTGAAGCTTTCTTT. This chain connects TRBV27 to TRBJ1-1; the D gene is possibly TRBD1 (6 bases). The germline V gene has CDR1 MNHEY and CDR2 SMNVEV (reference sequence). The CDR3 is 15 residues long. V was pared by 2 bases and J by 7 bases, with 17 bases between.

This chain joins TRBV30 and TRBJ2-1; TRBD2 agrees at 9 bases. The J segment lost 3 bases and the V segment lost 3 bases, leaving 6 bases of the junction unmatched. CDR1 is GTSNPN, CDR2 SVGIG, per germline (reference sequence). The CDR3 length is 15 residues. CDR3 nucleotides: TGTGCCTGGAGCCCTAGCGGGATGGTCTACAATGAGCAGTTCTTC. Its protein is CAWSPSGMVYNEQFF.

The rearrangement uses TRBV25-1 and TRBJ2-5; 9 bases align to TRBD1. The V and J ends lost 5 bases and 5 bases, in that order; junction bases with no gene match: 6. This CDR3 has 14 amino acids. CDR1 is MGHDK and CDR2 is SYGVNS in the germline V gene. CDR3 sequence reads: CASSPGQGTETQYF. Written as DNA, the CDR3 is TGTGCCAGCAGTCCGGGACAGGGAACGGAGACCCAGTACTTC.

V gene TRBV11-1 combines with J gene TRBJ2-5; TRBD1 matches at 8 bases. In germline, CDR1 is SGHAT, CDR2 FQDESV (reference sequence). The trim removed 1 base at V and 5 bases at J, leaving 6 bases unmatched. The CDR3 spans 15 residues. The CDR3 sequence: CASSLVRGLGETQYF. The CDR3 DNA is TGTGCCAGCAGCTTAGTCAGGGGGCTTGGGGAGACCCAGTACTTC.

The gene calls are TRBV28 and TRBJ2-5; 7 bases are a match to TRBD1. This CDR3 region has 16 residues. Losses at the gene ends were 3 bases for V and 4 bases for J; bases not matched to a gene: 11. The V gene's germline CDR1 is MDHEN and CDR2 SYDVKM. CDR3 residues: CASSLGPTGDGETQYF. CDR3 DNA: TGTGCCAGCAGTTTGGGACCTACAGGGGATGGAGAGACCCAGTACTTC.

As for this clone: A read error is likely here: a far larger clone is one base away. The chain recombines TRBV7-7 with TRBJ2-7; TRBD1 might be the D (6 bases). The V end lost 6 bases, the J end lost 3 bases, and 15 bases lay between the germline ends. The CDR3 totals 14 residues. Per germline, CDR1 SSHAT and CDR2 FNYEAQ (reference sequence). DNA for the CDR3: TGTGCCAGCAGAGGCAGACCGGACAGCTACGAGCAGTACTTC. This sequence encodes CASRGRPDSYEQYF.

The rearrangement uses TRBV6-5 and TRBJ2-7; D uncertain. The V gene lost 2 bases and the J gene lost 0 bases, with 8 bases spanning the gap. The germline V gene has CDR1 MNHEY and CDR2 SVGAGI. The CDR3 consists of 14 residues. The CDR3 sequence is CASSYRASSYEQYF. CDR3 bases: TGTGCCAGCAGTTACCGGGCTAGCTCCTACGAGCAGTACTTC.

The chain combines TRBV11-2 with TRBJ1-5, with D possibly being TRBD1 (6 bases). CDR3 length: 16 residues. Germline lookup yields CDR1 SGHAT and CDR2 FQNNGV. Trimming removed 5 bases at V and 1 base at J, with 15 bases between. The CDR3 loop is CASSHGTPESNQPQHF. In nucleotides, the CDR3 is TGTGCCAGCAGCCATGGGACACCCGAGAGCAATCAGCCCCAGCATTTT.